This T cell receptor beta chain came from a study of T cell responses to AZD1222 COVID-19 vaccine. Findings of the study overall: Unmutated variant regions are reportedly the target of nearly half of TCRs that are spike-specific. After the peak T cell response, and only then, were repertoires sampled. The donors showed a predominance of white British ancestry and of females, with possible underestimation of clonal diversity.

Note on this clone: Its antigen is not known.

Assay: immunoSEQ multiplex PCR; the TCRdb copy retains only in-frame clones and omits some. Of 150,000 to 200,000 clones listed, 88% are singletons. The analysis combined second doses at about 4 or about 12 weeks. The source was peripheral blood, collected 28 days after the second AZD1222 dose. This clonotype originated in an adult who received the AZD1222 COVID-19 vaccine.

The CDR3 sequence: CASSQRGTSIYEQYF. As DNA, the CDR3 is TGTGCCAGCAGCCAAAGGGGGACTAGCATCTACGAGCAGTACTTC. V gene TRBV3-1 (or the pseudogene TRBV3-2) combines with J gene TRBJ2-7; 9 bases line up with TRBD2. Germline V gene data show CDR1 as LGHDT and CDR2 as YNNKEL (reference sequence). CDR3 length equals 15 residues. The J segment lost 3 bases and the V segment lost 2 bases, leaving 5 bases of the junction unmatched.